Below, one T cell receptor beta chain is given with its context. Its antigen remains unidentified. The CDR3 covers 16 residues. V lost 4 bases to trimming and J lost 3 bases; unmatched junction nucleotides: 8. From germline, CDR1 is SGHTA and CDR2 FQGNSA. Profiling relied on immunoSEQ multiplex PCR, and the TCRdb table lists in-frame clones only, not all of them. The data contain over 120,000 clones, just over 90% of them seen just once; the ten biggest clones take up 1.5% to 2%. These data belong to a study of T cell responses to AZD1222 COVID-19 vaccine. Study-wide findings and caveats: Possibly, clonal diversity was underestimated; donors were largely white British and included more females.

V gene TRBV7-2 combines with J gene TRBJ2-2, with 7 bases identical to TRBD1. The source of this sequence is an adult in good health. This specimen was peripheral blood, taken on day 0 of AZD1222 vaccination. DNA of the CDR3: TGTGCCAGCAGCTCATATCAGGGGGTGTACACCGGGGAGCTGTTTTTT. Translating gives CASSSYQGVYTGELFF.